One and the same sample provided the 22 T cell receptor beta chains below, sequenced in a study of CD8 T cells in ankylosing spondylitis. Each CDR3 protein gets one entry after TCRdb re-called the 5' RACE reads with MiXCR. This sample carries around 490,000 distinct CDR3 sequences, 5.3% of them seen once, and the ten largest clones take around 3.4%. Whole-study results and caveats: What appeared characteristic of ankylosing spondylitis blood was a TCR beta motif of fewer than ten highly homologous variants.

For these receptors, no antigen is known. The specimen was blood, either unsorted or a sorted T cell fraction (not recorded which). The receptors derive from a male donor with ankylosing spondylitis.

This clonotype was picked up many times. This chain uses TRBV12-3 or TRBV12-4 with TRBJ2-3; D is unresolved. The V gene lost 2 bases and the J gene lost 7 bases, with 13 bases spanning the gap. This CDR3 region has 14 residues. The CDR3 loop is CASSLRPQSHTQYF. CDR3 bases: TGTGCCAGCAGTTTAAGACCCCAGTCGCATACGCAGTATTTT.

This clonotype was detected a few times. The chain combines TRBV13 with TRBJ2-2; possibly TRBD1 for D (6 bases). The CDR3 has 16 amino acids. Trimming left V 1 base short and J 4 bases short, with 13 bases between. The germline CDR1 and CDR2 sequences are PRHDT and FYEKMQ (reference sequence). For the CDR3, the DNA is TGTGCCAGCAGCTTAGAGGCAGGGGATGTCACCGGGGAGCTGTTTTTT. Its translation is CASSLEAGDVTGELFF.

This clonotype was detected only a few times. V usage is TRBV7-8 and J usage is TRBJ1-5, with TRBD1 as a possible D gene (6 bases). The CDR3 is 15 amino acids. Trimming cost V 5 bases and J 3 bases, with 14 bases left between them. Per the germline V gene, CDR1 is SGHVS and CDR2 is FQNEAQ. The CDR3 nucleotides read TGTGCCAGCAGCCGGACCGGGACACCCAATCAGCCCCAGCATTTT. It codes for CASSRTGTPNQPQHF.

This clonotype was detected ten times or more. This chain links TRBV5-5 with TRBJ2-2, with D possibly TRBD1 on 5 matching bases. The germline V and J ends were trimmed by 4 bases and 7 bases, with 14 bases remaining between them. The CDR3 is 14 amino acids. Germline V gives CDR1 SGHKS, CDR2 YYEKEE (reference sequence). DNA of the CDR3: TGTGCCAGCAGCCCCCGTCCAGGGCACGGGGAGCTGTTTTTT. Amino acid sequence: CASSPRPGHGELFF. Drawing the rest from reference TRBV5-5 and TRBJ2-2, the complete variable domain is DAGVTQSPTHLIKTRGQQVTLRCSPISGHKSVSWYQQVLGQGPQFIFQYYEKEERGRGNFPDRFSARQFPNYSSELNVNALLLGDSALYLCASSPRPGHGELFFGEGSRLTVL.

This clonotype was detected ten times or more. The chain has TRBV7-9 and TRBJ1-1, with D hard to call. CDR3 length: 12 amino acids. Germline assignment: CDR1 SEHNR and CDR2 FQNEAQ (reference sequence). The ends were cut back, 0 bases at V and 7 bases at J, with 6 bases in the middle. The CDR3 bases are TGTGCCAGCAGCTTAGCCGATCTTGAAGCTTTCTTT. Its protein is CASSLADLEAFF.

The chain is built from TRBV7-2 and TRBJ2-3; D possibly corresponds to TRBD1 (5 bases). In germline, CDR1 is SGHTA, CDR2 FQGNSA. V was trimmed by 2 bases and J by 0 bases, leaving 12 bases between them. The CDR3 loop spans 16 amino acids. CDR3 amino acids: CASSLQGGGSTDTQYF. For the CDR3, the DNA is TGTGCCAGCAGCTTACAGGGTGGTGGGAGCACAGATACGCAGTATTTT.

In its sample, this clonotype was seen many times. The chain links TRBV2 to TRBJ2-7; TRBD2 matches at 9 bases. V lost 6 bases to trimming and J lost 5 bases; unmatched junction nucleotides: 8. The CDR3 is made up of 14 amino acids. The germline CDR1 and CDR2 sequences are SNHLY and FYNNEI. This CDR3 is CASRLLLAGNEQYF. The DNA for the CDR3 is TGTGCCAGCAGGCTACTACTAGCGGGCAACGAGCAGTACTTC.

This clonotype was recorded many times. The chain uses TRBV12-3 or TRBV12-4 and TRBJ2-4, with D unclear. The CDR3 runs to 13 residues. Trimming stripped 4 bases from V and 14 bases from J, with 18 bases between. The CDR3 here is CASSSNTRLQEYF. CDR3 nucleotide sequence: TGTGCCAGCAGTTCAAACACCCGGCTCCAGGAGTACTTC.

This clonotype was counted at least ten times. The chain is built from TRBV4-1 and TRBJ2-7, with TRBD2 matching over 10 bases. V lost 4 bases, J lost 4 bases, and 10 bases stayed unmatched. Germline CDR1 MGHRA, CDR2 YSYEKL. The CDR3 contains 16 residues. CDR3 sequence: CASSPIRTSGYYEQYF. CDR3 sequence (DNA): TGCGCCAGCAGCCCTATCCGGACTAGCGGTTATTACGAGCAGTACTTC.

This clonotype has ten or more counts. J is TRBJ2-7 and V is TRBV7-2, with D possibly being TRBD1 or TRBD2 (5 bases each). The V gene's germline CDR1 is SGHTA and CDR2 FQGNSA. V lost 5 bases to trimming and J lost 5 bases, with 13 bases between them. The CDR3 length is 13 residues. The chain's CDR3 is CASSTGPRNEQYF. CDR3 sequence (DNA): TGTGCCAGCAGCACGGGGCCGAGGAACGAGCAGTACTTC.

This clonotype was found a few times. CDR3 residues: CATSGGSEGYTF. CDR3 DNA sequence: TGTGCCACCAGTGGAGGGTCGGAAGGCTACACCTTC. V and J are TRBV24-1 and TRBJ1-2; the D is unclear. Trimming removed 5 bases at V and 8 bases at J, with 11 bases between. The CDR3 totals 12 residues. Germline CDR1 KGHDR, CDR2 SFDVKD.

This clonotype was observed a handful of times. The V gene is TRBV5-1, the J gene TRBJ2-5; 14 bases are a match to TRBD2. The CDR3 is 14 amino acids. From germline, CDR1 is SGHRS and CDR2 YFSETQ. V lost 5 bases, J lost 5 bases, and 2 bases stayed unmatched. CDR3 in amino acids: CASRGLAGAETQYF. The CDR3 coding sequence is TGCGCCAGCAGGGGACTAGCGGGAGCTGAGACCCAGTACTTC.

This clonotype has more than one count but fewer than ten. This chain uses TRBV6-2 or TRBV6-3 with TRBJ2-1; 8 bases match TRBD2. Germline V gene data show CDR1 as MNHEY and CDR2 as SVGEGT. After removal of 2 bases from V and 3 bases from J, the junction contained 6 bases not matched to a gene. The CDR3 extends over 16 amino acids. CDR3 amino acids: CASSYLQRGLYNEQFF. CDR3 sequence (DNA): TGTGCCAGCAGTTACCTTCAGCGGGGGCTCTACAATGAGCAGTTCTTC.

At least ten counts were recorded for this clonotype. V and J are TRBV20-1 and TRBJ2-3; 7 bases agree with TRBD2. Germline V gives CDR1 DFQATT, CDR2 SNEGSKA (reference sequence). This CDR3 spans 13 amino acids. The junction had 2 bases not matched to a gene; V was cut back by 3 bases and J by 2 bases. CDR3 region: CSARSGDTDTQYF. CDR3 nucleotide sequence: TGCAGTGCTAGGAGCGGGGACACAGATACGCAGTATTTT.

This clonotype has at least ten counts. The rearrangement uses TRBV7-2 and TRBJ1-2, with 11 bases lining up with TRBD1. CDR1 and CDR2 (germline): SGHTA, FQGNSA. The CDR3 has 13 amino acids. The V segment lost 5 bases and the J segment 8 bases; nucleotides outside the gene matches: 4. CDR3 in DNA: TGTGCCAGCAGCCGGACAGGGGGCTGGGGCTACACCTTC. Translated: CASSRTGGWGYTF. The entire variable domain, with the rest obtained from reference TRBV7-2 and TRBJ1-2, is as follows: GAGVSQSPSNKVTEKGKDVELRCDPISGHTALYWYRQSLGQGLEFLIYFQGNSAPDKSGLPSDRFSAERTGGSVSTLTIQRTQQEDSAVYLCASSRTGGWGYTFGSGTRLTVV.

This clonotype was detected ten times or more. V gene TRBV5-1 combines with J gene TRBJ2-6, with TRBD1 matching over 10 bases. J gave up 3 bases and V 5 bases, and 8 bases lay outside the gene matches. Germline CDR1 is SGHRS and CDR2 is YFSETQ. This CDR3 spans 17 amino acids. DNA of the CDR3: TGCGCCAGCAGAGAAAGACAGGGGGCGGTTGGGGCCAACGTCCTGACTTTC. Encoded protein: CASRERQGAVGANVLTF.

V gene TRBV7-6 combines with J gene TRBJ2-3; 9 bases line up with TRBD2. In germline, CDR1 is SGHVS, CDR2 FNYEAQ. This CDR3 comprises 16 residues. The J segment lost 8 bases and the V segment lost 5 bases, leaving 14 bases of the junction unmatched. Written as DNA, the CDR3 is TGTGCCAGCAGCCCCCCCCTTAGGCGGGGGGGCAGTACGCAGTATTTT. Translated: CASSPPLRRGGSTQYF.

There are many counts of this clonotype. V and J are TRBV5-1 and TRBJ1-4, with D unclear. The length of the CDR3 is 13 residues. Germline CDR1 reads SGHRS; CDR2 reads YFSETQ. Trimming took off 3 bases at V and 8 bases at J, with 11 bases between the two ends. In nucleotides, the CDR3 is TGCGCCAGCAGCTCGGACGAGGGAGAAAAACTGTTTTTT. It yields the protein CASSSDEGEKLFF. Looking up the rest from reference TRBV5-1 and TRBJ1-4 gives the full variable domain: KAGVTQTPRYLIKTRGQQVTLSCSPISGHRSVSWYQQTPGQGLQFLFEYFSETQRNKGNFPGRFSGRQFSNSRSEMNVSTLELGDSALYLCASSSDEGEKLFFGSGTQLSVL.

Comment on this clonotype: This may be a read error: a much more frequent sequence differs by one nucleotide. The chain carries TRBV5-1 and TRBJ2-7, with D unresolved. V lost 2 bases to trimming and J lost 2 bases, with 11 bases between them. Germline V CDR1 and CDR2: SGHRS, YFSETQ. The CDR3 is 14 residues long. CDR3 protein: CASSFQAITYEQYF. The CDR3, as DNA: TGCGCCAGCAGCTTCCAGGCGATTACCTACGAGCAGTACTTC.

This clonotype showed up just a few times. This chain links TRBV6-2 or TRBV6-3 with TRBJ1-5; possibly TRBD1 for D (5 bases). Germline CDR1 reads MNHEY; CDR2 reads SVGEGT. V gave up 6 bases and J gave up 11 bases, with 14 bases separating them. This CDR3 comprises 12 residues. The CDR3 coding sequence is TGTGCCAGCAGCCCACCGGTCAGGGCCCAGCATTTT. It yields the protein CASSPPVRAQHF.

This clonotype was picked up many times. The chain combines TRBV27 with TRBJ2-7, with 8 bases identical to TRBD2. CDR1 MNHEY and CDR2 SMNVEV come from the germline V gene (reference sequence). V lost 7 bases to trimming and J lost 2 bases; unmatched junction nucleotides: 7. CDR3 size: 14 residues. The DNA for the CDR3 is TGTGCCAGCAAACTAGAACTAGCGGCCTACGAGCAGTACTTC. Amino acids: CASKLELAAYEQYF.

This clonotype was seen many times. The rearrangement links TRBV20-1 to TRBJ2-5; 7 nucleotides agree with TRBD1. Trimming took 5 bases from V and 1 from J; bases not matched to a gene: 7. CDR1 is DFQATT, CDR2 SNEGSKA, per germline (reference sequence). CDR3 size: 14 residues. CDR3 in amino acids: CSARRQGGQETQYF. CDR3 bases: TGCAGTGCTCGAAGACAGGGTGGCCAAGAGACCCAGTACTTC.